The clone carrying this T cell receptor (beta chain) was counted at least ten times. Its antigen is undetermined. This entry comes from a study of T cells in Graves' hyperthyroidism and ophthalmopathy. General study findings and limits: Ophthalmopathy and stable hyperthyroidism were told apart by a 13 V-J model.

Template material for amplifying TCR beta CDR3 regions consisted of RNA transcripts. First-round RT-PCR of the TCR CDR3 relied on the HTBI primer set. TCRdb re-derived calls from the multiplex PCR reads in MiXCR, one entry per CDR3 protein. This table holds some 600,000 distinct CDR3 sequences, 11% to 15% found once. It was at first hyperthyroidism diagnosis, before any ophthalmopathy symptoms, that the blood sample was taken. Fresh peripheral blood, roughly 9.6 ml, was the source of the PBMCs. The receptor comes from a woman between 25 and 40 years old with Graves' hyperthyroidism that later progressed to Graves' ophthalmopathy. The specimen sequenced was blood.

CDR3 nucleotides: TGTGCCAGCAGCCAAGAAATGGCGCGATCGTACGAGCAGTACTTC. Protein product: CASSQEMARSYEQYF. This sequence joins TRBV14 and TRBJ2-7; no firm D call. The germline CDR1 and CDR2 sequences are SGHDN and FVKESK. V dropped 0 bases and J dropped 4 bases, with 13 bases sitting between them. The CDR3 length is 15 residues.